This T cell receptor beta chain was found in a study of vaccination effects on CD4 cells after COVID-19. Study-wide background: Post-vaccine specimens arrived a median 72 days past the second dose.

A word on this clone: The antigen is unknown.

Between days 9 and 11 of culture, CD4+ T cells were separated out. BNT162b2 vaccine or mRNA-1273 vaccine was given to participants in two doses. Cultures had half their medium replaced with IL-2 medium on days 3 and 7. V lost 1 base and J 4 bases, leaving 2 bases between the germline ends. This CDR3 region has 11 residues. Repertoires were generated with immunoSEQ multiplex PCR, while TCRdb's copy carries only in-frame clones and drops some. The data hold about 45,000 clones, with 72% observed a single time. This chain uses TRBV12-3 or TRBV12-4 with TRBJ2-7; no clear D. This receptor was taken from a human donor who received a COVID-19 vaccine. The specimen comprised CD4+ T cells from PBMCs cultured without peptide, sampled after COVID-19 vaccination. The CDR3 nucleotides are TGTGCCAGCAGTTTAGAATACGAGCAGTACTTC. Translating gives CASSLEYEQYF.